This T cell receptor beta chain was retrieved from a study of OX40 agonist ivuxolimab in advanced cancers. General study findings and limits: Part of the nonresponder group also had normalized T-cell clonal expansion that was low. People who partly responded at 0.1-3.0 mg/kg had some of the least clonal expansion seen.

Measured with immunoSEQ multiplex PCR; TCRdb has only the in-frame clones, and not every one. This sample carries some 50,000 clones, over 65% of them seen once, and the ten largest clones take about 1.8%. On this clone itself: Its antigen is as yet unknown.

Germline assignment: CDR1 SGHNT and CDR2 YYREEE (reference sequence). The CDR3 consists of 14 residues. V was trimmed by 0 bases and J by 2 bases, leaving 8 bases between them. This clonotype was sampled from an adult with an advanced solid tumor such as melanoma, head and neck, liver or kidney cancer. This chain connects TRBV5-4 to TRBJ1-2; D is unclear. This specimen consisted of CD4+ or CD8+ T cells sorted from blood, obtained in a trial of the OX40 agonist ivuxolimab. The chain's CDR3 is CASSLGGSNYGYTF. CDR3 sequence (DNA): TGTGCCAGCAGCTTGGGCGGCTCAAACTATGGCTACACCTTC. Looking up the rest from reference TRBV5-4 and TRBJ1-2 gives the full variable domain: ETGVTQSPTHLIKTRGQQVTLRCSSQSGHNTVSWYQQALGQGPQFIFQYYREEENGRGNFPPRFSGLQFPNYSSELNVNALELDDSALYLCASSLGGSNYGYTFGSGTRLTVV.